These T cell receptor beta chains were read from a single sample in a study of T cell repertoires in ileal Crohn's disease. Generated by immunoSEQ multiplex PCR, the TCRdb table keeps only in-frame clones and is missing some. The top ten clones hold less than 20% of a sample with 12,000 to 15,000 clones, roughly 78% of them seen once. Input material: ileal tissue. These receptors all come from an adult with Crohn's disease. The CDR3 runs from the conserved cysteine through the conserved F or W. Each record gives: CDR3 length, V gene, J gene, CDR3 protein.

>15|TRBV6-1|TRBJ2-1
CASSELAEAYNEQFF
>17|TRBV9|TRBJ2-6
CASSAGLWTSGANVLTF
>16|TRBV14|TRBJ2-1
CASSQVGGSIYNEQFF
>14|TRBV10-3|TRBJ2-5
CAIAVGGDQETQYF
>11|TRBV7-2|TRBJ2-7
CASSLRREQYF
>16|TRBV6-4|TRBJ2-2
CASSEGLAATTGELFF
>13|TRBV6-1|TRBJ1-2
CASRTTGRYGYTF
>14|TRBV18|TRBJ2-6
CASSPPAGANVLTF
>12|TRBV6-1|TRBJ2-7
CASAGGVYEQYF
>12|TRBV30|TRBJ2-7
CAWSWKGGEQYF
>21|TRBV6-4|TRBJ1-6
CASSDSSRRCSPSSYNSPLHF
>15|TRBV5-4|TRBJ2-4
CASSLGTGNKNIQYF
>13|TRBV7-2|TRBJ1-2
CASSVDRGYGYTF
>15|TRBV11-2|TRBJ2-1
CASSYRGTQSGEQFF
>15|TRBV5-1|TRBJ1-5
CASSLSTDSNQPQHF
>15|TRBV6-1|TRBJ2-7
CASSDPRGGDYEQYF
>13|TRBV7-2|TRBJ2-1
CASSLRTNNEQFF
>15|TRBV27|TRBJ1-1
CASSSRGRMNTEAFF
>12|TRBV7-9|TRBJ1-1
CASSPGGTEAFF
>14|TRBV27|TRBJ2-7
CASSPSRDRGEQYF
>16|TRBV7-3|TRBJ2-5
CASSPMGSGGEETQYF
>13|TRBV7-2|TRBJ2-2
CASSQGQTGELFF
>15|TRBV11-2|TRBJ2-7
CASSLVKGQGGEQYF
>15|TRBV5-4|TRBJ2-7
CASSDTRVGSYEQYF
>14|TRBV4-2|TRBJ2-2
CASSQEMRTGELFF
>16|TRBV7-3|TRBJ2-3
CASSARGRGSTDTQYF
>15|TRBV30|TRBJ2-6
CAWGYGGVGANVLTF
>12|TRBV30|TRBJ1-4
CACYGIFGKLFF
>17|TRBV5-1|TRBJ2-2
CASSPPKGTPNTGELFF
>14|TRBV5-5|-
CASSSRLAAYEQYF
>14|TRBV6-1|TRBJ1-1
CASTTKGGGTEAFF
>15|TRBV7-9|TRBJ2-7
CASSSGQGAAYEQYF
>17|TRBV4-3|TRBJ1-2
CASSPAGTGMAGYGYTF
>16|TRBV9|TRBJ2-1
CASSVGYWGVGDEQFF
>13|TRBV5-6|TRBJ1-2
CASSRRGRDGYTF
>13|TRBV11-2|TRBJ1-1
CASSGHLNTEAFF
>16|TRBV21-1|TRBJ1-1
CASRKSLAHIRTEAFF
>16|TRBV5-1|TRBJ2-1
CASSARTSGSSHEQFF
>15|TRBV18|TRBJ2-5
CASSPPGQAQETQYF
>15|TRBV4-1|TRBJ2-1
CASSQPGTRRDEQFF
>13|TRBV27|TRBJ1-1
CASSLLGRTEAFF